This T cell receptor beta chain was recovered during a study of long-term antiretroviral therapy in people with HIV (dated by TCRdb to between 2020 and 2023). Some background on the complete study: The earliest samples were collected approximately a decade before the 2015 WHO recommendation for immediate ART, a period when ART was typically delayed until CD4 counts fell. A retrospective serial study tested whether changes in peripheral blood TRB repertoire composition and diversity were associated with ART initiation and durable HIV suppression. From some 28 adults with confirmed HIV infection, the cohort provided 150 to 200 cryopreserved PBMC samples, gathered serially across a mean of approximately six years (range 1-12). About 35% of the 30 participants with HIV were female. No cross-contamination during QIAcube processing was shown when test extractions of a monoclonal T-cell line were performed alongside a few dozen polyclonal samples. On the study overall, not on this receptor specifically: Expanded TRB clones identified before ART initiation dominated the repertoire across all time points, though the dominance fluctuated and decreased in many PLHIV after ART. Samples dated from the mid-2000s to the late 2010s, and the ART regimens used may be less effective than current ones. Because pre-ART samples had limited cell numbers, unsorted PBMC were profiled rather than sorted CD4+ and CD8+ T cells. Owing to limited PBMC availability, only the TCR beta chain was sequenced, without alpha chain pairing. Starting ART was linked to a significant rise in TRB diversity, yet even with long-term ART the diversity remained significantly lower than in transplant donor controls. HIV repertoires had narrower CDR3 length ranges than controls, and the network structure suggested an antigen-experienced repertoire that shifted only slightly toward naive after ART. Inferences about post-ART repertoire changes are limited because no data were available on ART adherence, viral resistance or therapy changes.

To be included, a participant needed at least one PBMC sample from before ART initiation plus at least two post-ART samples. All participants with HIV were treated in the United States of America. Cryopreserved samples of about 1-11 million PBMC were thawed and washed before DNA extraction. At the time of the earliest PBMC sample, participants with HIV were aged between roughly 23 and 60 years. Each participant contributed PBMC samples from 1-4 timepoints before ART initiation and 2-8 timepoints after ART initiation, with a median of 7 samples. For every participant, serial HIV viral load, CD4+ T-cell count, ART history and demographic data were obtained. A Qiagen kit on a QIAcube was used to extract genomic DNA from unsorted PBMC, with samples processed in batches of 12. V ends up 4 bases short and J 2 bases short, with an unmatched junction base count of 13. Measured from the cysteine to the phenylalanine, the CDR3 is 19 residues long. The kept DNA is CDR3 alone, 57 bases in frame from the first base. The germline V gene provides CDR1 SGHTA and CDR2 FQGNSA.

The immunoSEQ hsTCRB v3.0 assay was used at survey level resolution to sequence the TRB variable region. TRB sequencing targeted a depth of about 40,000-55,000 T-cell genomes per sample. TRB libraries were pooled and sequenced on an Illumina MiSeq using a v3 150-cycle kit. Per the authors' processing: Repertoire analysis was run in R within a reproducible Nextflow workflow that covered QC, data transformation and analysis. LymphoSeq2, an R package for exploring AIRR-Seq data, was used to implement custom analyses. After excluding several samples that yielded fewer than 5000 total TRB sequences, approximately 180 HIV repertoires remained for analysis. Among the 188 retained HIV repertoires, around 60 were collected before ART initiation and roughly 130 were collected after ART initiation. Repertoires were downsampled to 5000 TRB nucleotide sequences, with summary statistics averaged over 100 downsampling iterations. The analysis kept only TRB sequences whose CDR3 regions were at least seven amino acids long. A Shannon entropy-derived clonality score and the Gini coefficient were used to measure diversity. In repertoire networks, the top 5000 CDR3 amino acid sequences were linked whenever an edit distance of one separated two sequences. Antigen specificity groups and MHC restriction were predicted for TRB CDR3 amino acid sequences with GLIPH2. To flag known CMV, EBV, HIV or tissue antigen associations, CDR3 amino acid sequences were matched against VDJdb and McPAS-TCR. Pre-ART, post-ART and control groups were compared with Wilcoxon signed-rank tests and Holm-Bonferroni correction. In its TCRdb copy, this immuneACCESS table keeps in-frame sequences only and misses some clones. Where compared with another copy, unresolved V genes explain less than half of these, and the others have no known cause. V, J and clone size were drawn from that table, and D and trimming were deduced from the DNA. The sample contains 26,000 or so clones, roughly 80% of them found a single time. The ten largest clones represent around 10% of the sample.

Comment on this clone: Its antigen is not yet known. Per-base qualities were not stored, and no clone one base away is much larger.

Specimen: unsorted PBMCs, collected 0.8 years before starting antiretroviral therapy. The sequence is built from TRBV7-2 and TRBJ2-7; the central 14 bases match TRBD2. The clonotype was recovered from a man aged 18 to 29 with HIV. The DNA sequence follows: TGTGCCAGCAGCTCGCCTCGGACTAGCGGGAGGTCCTTTACCTACGAGCAGTACTTC. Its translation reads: CASSSPRTSGRSFTYEQYF.